The clone carrying this TCR beta chain was seen just once. Its specificity is unknown. Per germline, CDR1 DFQATT and CDR2 SNEGSKA (reference sequence). The CDR3 totals 11 residues. Trimming took 5 bases from V and 8 from J, leaving 10 bases between them. This entry is derived from a study of cytomegalovirus exposure and HLA in healthy donors. The PCR was carried out with 60 Vbeta primers and 13 Jbeta primers. Clones were sequenced by immunoSEQ multiplex PCR, and TCRdb holds only the in-frame ones, with some missing. The sample consists of 130,000 to 150,000 clones, around 70% of them appearing once. Broader study findings: Common viral pathogens (according to a later analysis) appeared linked to several of the most significant clusters.

Sequenced sample: PBMCs. The rearrangement joins TRBV20-1 to TRBJ2-1, with a tentative D call TRBD2 (5 bases). The sequence was obtained from a man aged 40-49 years in good health and CMV-seronegative. CDR3: CSAGRVDEQFF. In DNA, the CDR3 is TGCAGTGCTGGGAGAGTCGATGAGCAGTTCTTC.